What follows describes a single TCR beta chain. The data are from a study of T cell changes during pregnancy in multiple sclerosis. J lost 3 bases, V lost 6 bases, and 4 bases had no gene match. The CDR3 runs to 14 residues. Per germline, CDR1 MNHNS and CDR2 SASEGT. Profiled with immunoSEQ multiplex PCR; TCRdb holds only in-frame clones, not every one. Found here are approximately 50,000 clones, about 92% of them singletons; the top ten hold approximately 0.62%. Here the sequenced sample was CD4+ T cells from peripheral blood mononuclear cells, taken in the third trimester of pregnancy. This sequence was found in a female donor with multiple sclerosis, enrolled in a pregnancy study. The rearrangement joins TRBV6-1 to TRBJ1-3, with 8 bases that match TRBD1. Written as DNA, the CDR3 is TGTGCCAGCAGACCCACAGGGGGTGGAAACACCATATATTTT. As protein: CASRPTGGGNTIYF.